The clone carrying this TCR beta chain was observed a single time. At the DNA level, this CDR3 is encoded by other sequences in the same sample as well. The CDR3 runs to 15 residues. V dropped 4 bases and J dropped 4; count of bases not matched to a gene: 5. Germline assignment: CDR1 SNHLY and CDR2 FYNNEI. This specimen comes from a study of shared clonotypes between healthy human individuals. The repertoire was sequenced with immunoSEQ multiplex PCR; TCRdb's copy has only in-frame clones and lacks some. The sample includes over a million clones, over 95% seen only once; the top ten take roughly 1.2%.

This clonotype was sampled from a man aged 25 to 40 in good health. The sample comprised naive CD4+ T cells sorted from blood. Subset given: CD45RA+ positively selected. The V and J genes are TRBV2 and TRBJ2-1; 9 nucleotides match TRBD2. The CDR3 DNA reads TGTGCCAGCAGTGGGGGACTAGCCGCTTACAATGAGCAGTTCTTC. This translates into CASSGGLAAYNEQFF.